This T cell receptor beta chain was documented in a study of T-cell reconstitution after alpha-beta-depleted transplantation in children. The CDR3 loop spans 16 amino acids. The germline CDR1 and CDR2 sequences are LGHDT and YNNKEL (reference sequence). J lost 4 bases, V lost 3 bases, and 8 bases had no gene match. This clonotype has only a few counts. Unique molecular identifiers were incorporated when the TCRbeta library was constructed. From the PCR reads, TCRdb called clonotypes with MiXCR, one entry per CDR3 protein. In the table there are around 340,000 distinct CDR3 sequences, 10% to 15% of which are singletons.

The sample was PBMCs, taken from the stem cell graft. V and J are TRBV3-1 and TRBJ2-2; TRBD1 matches at 7 bases. The clonotype originates from a human donor who donated a stem cell graft to a child with Fanconi anemia. The CDR3 region is CASSHYRGDGTGELFF. The DNA of the CDR3 is TGTGCCAGCAGCCACTACAGGGGAGATGGCACCGGGGAGCTGTTTTTT.